The rows below give T cell receptor beta chains drawn from one sample of a study of cytomegalovirus exposure and HLA in healthy donors. Libraries were prepared by immunoSEQ multiplex PCR; TCRdb keeps only in-frame clonotypes and omits some of them. The sample includes more than 95,000 clones, about two thirds of them seen just once. The specimen sequenced was PBMCs. Every receptor here comes from a man in his thirties or forties in good health and CMV-seronegative. Both conserved end residues are part of each CDR3. Fields, in order: J gene, clone size, D gene, V gene, CDR3 protein, CDR3 DNA. D genes are given only for firm matches. Some rows have no size entry. The others give once, few or many, or a class for an expanded clone.

TRBJ2-2 NA TRBD1 TRBV7-3 CASSFWKPGGSGELFF TGTGCCAGCAGCTTCTGGAAGCCAGGGGGCTCCGGGGAGCTGTTTTTT
TRBJ1-6 NA NA TRBV23-1 CARPDCRILDSPLHF TGCGCCAGACCGGACTGCCGAATACTTGATTCACCCCTCCACTTT
TRBJ2-7 once TRBD1 TRBV18 CASSPPDRGHIYEQYF TGTGCCAGCTCACCACCGGACAGGGGGCATATCTACGAGCAGTACTTC
TRBJ1-3 NA TRBD1 TRBV6-6 CASSLTGEGNTIYF TGTGCCAGCAGTCTTACAGGGGAAGGAAACACCATATATTTT
TRBJ2-7 NA NA TRBV10-3 CAISGQDEQYF TGTGCCATCAGTGGACAGGACGAGCAGTACTTC
TRBJ2-2 NA NA TRBV5-1 CASSSDGGTNTGELFF TGCGCCAGCAGCTCGGATGGAGGGACGAATACCGGGGAGCTGTTTTTT
TRBJ2-1 few TRBD2 TRBV6-1 CASSKGTSGGNEQFF TGTGCCAGCAGCAAAGGGACTAGCGGGGGAAATGAGCAGTTCTTC
TRBJ2-2 NA TRBD1 TRBV4-1 CASSRPPRDRGFLLPAGELFF TGCGCCAGCAGCCGCCCGCCCCGGGACAGGGGGTTCCTCCTTCCAGCCGGGGAGCTGTTTTTT
TRBJ1-1 NA NA TRBV7-7 CASSPPGTLNTEAFF TGTGCCAGCAGCCCCCCCGGGACTTTGAACACTGAAGCTTTCTTT
TRBJ1-5 once NA TRBV19 CASNRNTGGNQPQHF TGTGCCAGTAACCGTAATACGGGAGGCAATCAGCCCCAGCATTTT
TRBJ2-7 few NA TRBV7-7 CASSLAVGGYEQYF TGTGCTAGCAGCTTAGCGGTGGGGGGATACGAGCAGTACTTC
TRBJ1-5 NA NA TRBV5-5 CASSLGGLRQPQHF TGTGCCAGCAGCTTGGGAGGGTTACGGCAGCCCCAGCATTTT
TRBJ2-5 NA TRBD1 TRBV5-6 CASSPGLSWDRRGKETQYF TGTGCCAGCAGCCCTGGATTATCGTGGGACAGGAGGGGGAAAGAGACCCAGTACTTC
TRBJ2-2 NA NA TRBV4-2 CASSQGQGRNTGELFF TGTGCCAGCAGCCAAGGGCAGGGGAGGAACACCGGGGAGCTGTTTTTT
TRBJ2-1 NA TRBD2 TRBV2 CASTEGVTSGVDNEQFF TGTGCCAGCACCGAGGGGGTGACTAGCGGGGTCGACAATGAGCAGTTCTTC
TRBJ2-2 NA NA TRBV6-1 CASSAKGRNTGELFF TGTGCCAGCAGCGCGAAGGGGCGGAACACCGGGGAGCTGTTTTTT
TRBJ2-7 NA NA TRBV28 CASSFIQSYEQYF TGTGCCAGCAGTTTCATCCAGTCATACGAGCAGTACTTC
TRBJ2-7 NA TRBD2 TRBV13 CASSLAGGLSSYEQYF TGTGCCAGCAGCTTAGCGGGGGGGCTCAGCTCCTACGAGCAGTACTTC
TRBJ1-1 NA NA TRBV6-6 CASSYSAGSEAFF TGTGCCAGCAGTTACTCTGCAGGTTCTGAAGCTTTCTTT
TRBJ2-3 few TRBD2 TRBV7-9 CASSLDRLAGAWDTQYF TGTGCCAGCAGCTTAGATCGACTAGCGGGGGCATGGGATACGCAGTATTTT
TRBJ2-7 few NA TRBV6-5 CASQGGSNSYEQYF TGTGCCAGCCAGGGGGGAAGCAACTCCTACGAGCAGTACTTC
TRBJ1-4 few TRBD1 TRBV27 CASSSDRYETNEKLFF TGTGCCAGCAGTTCGGACAGGTACGAAACTAATGAAAAACTGTTTTTT
TRBJ2-7 NA NA TRBV6-1 CASSAPRGSDYEQYF TGTGCCAGCAGTGCCCCCCGGGGGTCGGACTACGAGCAGTACTTC
TRBJ1-1 NA NA TRBV12-5 CASDNSAGRQDTEAFF TGTGCTAGTGATAACAGCGCGGGTCGGCAGGACACTGAAGCTTTCTTT
TRBJ2-7 NA TRBD2 TRBV9 CASSARLAGGAHEQYF TGTGCCAGCAGCGCTCGACTAGCGGGGGGTGCTCACGAGCAGTACTTC
TRBJ1-2 NA TRBD1 TRBV10-3 CAISALQGALDYGYTF TGTGCCATCAGTGCACTACAGGGGGCTCTAGACTATGGCTACACCTTC
TRBJ2-1 NA NA TRBV10-3 CAISARDYNEQFF TGTGCCATCAGTGCCAGGGACTACAATGAGCAGTTCTTC
TRBJ2-2 NA TRBD1 TRBV29-1 CSASGQTNTGELFF TGCAGCGCGTCGGGACAGACGAACACCGGGGAGCTGTTTTTT
TRBJ1-1 NA TRBD1 TRBV5-1 CASSSLTGLTNTEAFF TGCGCCAGCAGCTCTTTGACAGGGCTTACGAACACTGAAGCTTTCTTT
TRBJ1-3 NA NA TRBV19 CASSEPRRGSGNTIYF TGTGCCAGTAGTGAACCTAGGAGAGGGTCTGGAAACACCATATATTTT
TRBJ2-7 NA TRBD2 TRBV30 CAWSLRGFNEQYF TGTGCCTGGAGTCTGCGGGGGTTTAACGAGCAGTACTTC
TRBJ1-1 NA NA TRBV6-1 CASGGGWGVNTEAFF TGTGCCAGCGGCGGGGGCTGGGGGGTGAACACTGAAGCTTTCTTT
TRBJ1-2 NA TRBD1 TRBV18 CASAQTGGDYGYTF TGTGCCAGCGCCCAGACAGGGGGCGACTATGGCTACACCTTC
TRBJ1-5 NA TRBD1 TRBV28 CASTKGGPWGNQPQHF TGTGCCAGCACCAAAGGGGGCCCCTGGGGCAATCAGCCCCAGCATTTT
TRBJ1-5 NA NA TRBV19 CASSIRTGDQPQHF TGTGCCAGTAGTATACGAACAGGAGATCAGCCCCAGCATTTT
TRBJ2-3 NA TRBD2 TRBV9 CASSPRTSGATDTQYF TGTGCCAGCAGCCCCCGGACTAGCGGGGCCACAGATACGCAGTATTTT